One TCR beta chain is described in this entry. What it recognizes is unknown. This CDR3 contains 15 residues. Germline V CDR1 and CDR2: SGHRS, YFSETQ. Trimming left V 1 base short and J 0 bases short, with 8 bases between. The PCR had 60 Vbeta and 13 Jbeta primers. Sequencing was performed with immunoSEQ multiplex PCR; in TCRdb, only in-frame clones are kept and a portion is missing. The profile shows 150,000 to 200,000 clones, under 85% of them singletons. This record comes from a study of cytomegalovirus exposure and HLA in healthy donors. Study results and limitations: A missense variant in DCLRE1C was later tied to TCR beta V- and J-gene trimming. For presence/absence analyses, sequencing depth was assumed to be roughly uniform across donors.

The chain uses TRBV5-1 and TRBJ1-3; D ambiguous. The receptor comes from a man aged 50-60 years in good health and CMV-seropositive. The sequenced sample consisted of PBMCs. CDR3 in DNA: TGCGCCAGCAGCTTGAGCCGCGACTCTGGAAACACCATATATTTT. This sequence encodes CASSLSRDSGNTIYF.